The 18 T cell receptor beta chains reported below all come from one sample, sequenced in a study of vaccination and CD4 T cells after COVID-19. No antigen has been identified for these receptors. Treatment described: approximately 9-day PBMC culture with coronavirus spike peptide pools or control peptides (ViraFEST assay). The study sequenced cultured CD4+ T cell DNA using the Oncomine TCR Beta short-read assay. In TCRdb, the PCR reads were re-called with MiXCR into one record per CDR3 protein. The repertoire holds around 15,000 distinct CDR3 sequences, with 60% to 75% as singletons. The sample consisted of CD4+ T cells from blood, cultured in vitro. These TCRs come from a human donor who had recovered from COVID-19.

Remarks on this clonotype: A read error may account for a junction end that differs from germline. The V call is TRBV18, the J call TRBJ2-5; D is ambiguous. The length of the CDR3 is 13 residues. The germline CDR1 and CDR2 sequences are KGHSH and LQKENI. This chain's CDR3 is CASSPQSQETQYF. In DNA, the CDR3 is TGTGCCAGCTCCCCACAATCACAAGAGACCCAGTACTTC.

V gene TRBV14 combines with J gene TRBJ1-6, with D perhaps matching TRBD1 (5 bases). This CDR3 contains 13 residues. V dropped 2 bases and J dropped 12 bases, with 11 bases sitting between them. From germline, CDR1 is SGHDN and CDR2 FVKESK. CDR3 sequence: CASSQQGVGPLHF. DNA of the CDR3: TGTGCCAGCAGCCAACAGGGAGTCGGACCCCTCCACTTT.

This clonotype came up a few times. The chain combines TRBV20-1 with TRBJ1-1; D unresolved. V was clipped by 3 bases and J by 1 base, with 9 bases between them. The CDR3 runs to 13 residues. In germline, CDR1 is DFQATT, CDR2 SNEGSKA (reference sequence). Written as DNA, the CDR3 is TGCAGTGCTAGCGACTTTTCGAACACTGAAGCTTTCTTT. It translates to CSASDFSNTEAFF.

J is TRBJ1-1 and V is TRBV28; the D gene is possibly TRBD1 (5 bases). The CDR3 loop spans 16 amino acids. Trimming stripped 6 bases from V and 3 bases from J, with 20 bases between. Germline V gives CDR1 MDHEN, CDR2 SYDVKM. CDR3 DNA: TGTGCCAGCAGCAGCCCCGGACGGGGGAGGTACACTGAAGCTTTCTTT. It is translated as CASSSPGRGRYTEAFF. Drawing the rest from reference TRBV28 and TRBJ1-1, the complete variable domain is DVKVTQSSRYLVKRTGEKVFLECVQDMDHENMFWYRQDPGLGLRLIYFSYDVKMKEKGDIPEGYSVSREKKERFSLILESASTNQTSMYLCASSSPGRGRYTEAFFGQGTRLTVV.

The chain has TRBV12-3 or TRBV12-4 and TRBJ1-6; TRBD1 aligns across 7 bases. After removal of 3 bases from V and 10 bases from J, the junction contained 6 bases not matched to a gene. The CDR3 consists of 14 residues. DNA of the CDR3: TGTGCCAGCAGTTTCACAGGGGTGGGGTCACCCCTCCACTTT. Encoded protein: CASSFTGVGSPLHF.

This clonotype has just a few counts. The V gene is TRBV11-3, the J gene TRBJ2-1; 9 nucleotides agree with TRBD1. This CDR3 has 14 amino acids. CDR1 is SGHNT and CDR2 is YENEEA in the germline V gene. The junction had 6 bases not matched to a gene; V was cut back by 6 bases and J by 6 bases. This chain's CDR3 is CASSEQGAPNEQFF. The CDR3 nucleotides read TGTGCCAGCAGTGAACAGGGGGCGCCCAATGAGCAGTTCTTC.

The chain recombines TRBV7-8 with TRBJ1-5; D may be TRBD1 (6 bases). V shed 1 base and J shed 6 bases, with 13 bases lying between them. Germline V gene data show CDR1 as SGHVS and CDR2 as FQNEAQ. This CDR3 has 15 residues. The chain's CDR3 is CASSLVRGALQPQHF. The CDR3 DNA reads as TGTGCCAGCAGCTTAGTGAGGGGGGCCCTTCAGCCCCAGCATTTT.

This clonotype was picked up a small number of times. The CDR3 region has the DNA TGCAGTGCTAGAGATTTGTGGCGGGGTTACGAGCAGTACTTC. Protein sequence: CSARDLWRGYEQYF. The chain recombines TRBV20-1 with TRBJ2-7, with D possibly TRBD2 on 6 matching bases. The CDR3 extends over 14 amino acids. Germline CDR1 is DFQATT and CDR2 is SNEGSKA (reference sequence). Deletions cut 0 bases from V and 4 bases from J, with 13 bases between.

This chain links TRBV20-1 with TRBJ2-1; 10 nucleotides line up with TRBD2. The CDR3 extends over 12 amino acids. The germline CDR1 and CDR2 sequences are DFQATT and SNEGSKA (reference sequence). The junction had 2 bases not matched to a gene; V was cut back by 6 bases and J by 6 bases. The CDR3 is CSARTSGNEQFF. The CDR3 DNA reads TGCAGTGCGCGGACTAGCGGCAATGAGCAGTTCTTC.

The chain is built from TRBV2 and TRBJ1-6, with no clear D. The CDR3 length is 15 residues. The V and J ends lost 6 bases and 8 bases respectively, with 17 bases between them. Germline CDR1 and CDR2: SNHLY and FYNNEI. CDR3 DNA: TGTGCCAGCAGGGTGACATCCGTCGTCCATTCACCCCTCCACTTT. Translated: CASRVTSVVHSPLHF.

The CDR3 DNA reads as TGTGCCAAAGCGGATGGGGGCTCGGAGGAGACCCAGTACTTC. It yields the protein CAKADGGSEETQYF. The chain carries TRBV6-4 and TRBJ2-5, with TRBD1 as a possible D gene (6 bases). The CDR3 contains 14 residues. In germline, CDR1 is MRHNA, CDR2 SNTAGT. V was trimmed by 10 bases and J by 5 bases, leaving 20 bases between them.

The V call is TRBV20-1, the J call TRBJ1-5, with D perhaps TRBD1 (5 bases). The germline CDR1 and CDR2 sequences are DFQATT and SNEGSKA (reference sequence). The length of the CDR3 is 14 residues. V was clipped by 3 bases and J by 2 bases, with 11 bases between them. The DNA of the CDR3 is TGCAGTGCTAGCGGGGCGCAAGGCAATCAGCCCCAGCATTTT. Amino acid sequence: CSASGAQGNQPQHF.

The chain links TRBV28 to TRBJ1-1, with a possible D match to TRBD1 (6 bases). CDR1 is MDHEN, CDR2 SYDVKM, per germline. Between the trimmed V and J ends, which lost 6 bases and 8 bases, there was a span of 16 bases. The CDR3 consists of 13 residues. CDR3 nucleotides: TGTGCCAGCAGACAGAGACTCCAGGGGGAAGCTTTCTTT. Its translation is CASRQRLQGEAFF.

V and J are TRBV7-9 and TRBJ2-1; 7 positions match TRBD2. This CDR3 has 15 amino acids. Trimming cost V 11 bases and J 0 bases; bases outside gene matches: 10. CDR1 and CDR2 from the germline V gene are SEHNR and FQNEAQ (reference sequence). CDR3 sequence reads: CAGRTGGSSYNEQFF. The CDR3 region has the DNA TGTGCCGGCCGTACGGGCGGGAGCTCCTACAATGAGCAGTTCTTC. The whole variable domain, filled in from reference TRBV7-9 and TRBJ2-1, reads DTGVSQNPRHKITKRGQNVTFRCDPISEHNRLYWYRQTLGQGPEFLTYFQNEAQLEKSRLLSDRFSAERPKGSFSTLEIQRTEQGDSAMYLCAGRTGGSSYNEQFFGPGTRLTVL.

This clonotype has a handful of counts. This chain links TRBV6-5 with TRBJ1-1, with 10 positions matching TRBD1. V dropped 4 bases and J dropped 0; count of bases not matched to a gene: 5. CDR3 length: 16 amino acids. The germline CDR1 and CDR2 sequences are MNHEY and SVGAGI. The CDR3 nucleotides read TGTGCCAGCAGTTTTAGGGACAGGGGAGTGAACACTGAAGCTTTCTTT. Residues: CASSFRDRGVNTEAFF.

CDR3 in DNA: TGTGCCGGGACAGACCGGGGGAGGGGAAACACCATATATTTT. It yields the protein CAGTDRGRGNTIYF. The chain employs TRBV28 and TRBJ1-3; TRBD1 aligns across 7 bases. CDR1 is MDHEN, CDR2 SYDVKM, per germline. J lost 4 bases, V lost 11 bases, and 11 bases had no gene match. CDR3 length equals 14 residues.

This chain uses TRBV27 with TRBJ1-2; D call uncertain. Trimming took 2 bases from V and 8 from J, leaving 12 bases between them. Germline CDR1 MNHEY, CDR2 SMNVEV (reference sequence). This CDR3 region has 13 residues. The CDR3 loop reads CASSLNGFGGYTF. The CDR3 coding sequence is TGTGCCAGCAGTTTAAATGGGTTCGGGGGCTACACCTTC.

This sequence joins TRBV10-1 and TRBJ2-2, with D tentatively TRBD1 (5 bases). V lost 5 bases, J lost 6 bases, and 10 bases lay in between. Germline CDR1 reads WNHNN; CDR2 reads SYGVQD (reference sequence). The CDR3 spans 13 residues. CDR3 nucleotides: TGCGCCAGCAGTTTCCAGGGCTCCGGGGAGCTGTTTTTT. Residues: CASSFQGSGELFF.